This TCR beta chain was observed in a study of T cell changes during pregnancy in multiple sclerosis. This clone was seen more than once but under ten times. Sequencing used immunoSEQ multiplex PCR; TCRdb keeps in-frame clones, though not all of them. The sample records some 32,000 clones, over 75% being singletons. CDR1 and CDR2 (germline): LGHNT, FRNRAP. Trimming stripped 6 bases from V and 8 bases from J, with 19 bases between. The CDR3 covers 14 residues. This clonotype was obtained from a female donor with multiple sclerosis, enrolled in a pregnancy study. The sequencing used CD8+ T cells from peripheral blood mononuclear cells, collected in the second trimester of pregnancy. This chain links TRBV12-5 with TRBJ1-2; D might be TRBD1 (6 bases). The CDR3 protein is CASGPGGQALGYTF. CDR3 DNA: TGTGCTAGTGGACCCGGGGGGCAGGCCCTAGGCTACACCTTC.